This T cell receptor beta chain was sequenced during a study of blood T cell repertoires in COVID-19. Overall study context: Researchers got acute and convalescent COVID-19 samples from the United States, Italy and Spain. From T cells, B-cell-depleted T cells, or PBMCs came the material, which was cDNA or gDNA.

The table lists this clone with a few counts. Under the authors' procedure: Estimates of nucleated cell counts were drawn from the amplification of reference gene primers. Sequencing used immunoSEQ multiplex PCR; TCRdb keeps in-frame clones, though not all of them. V and J calls plus clone size are reproduced from that table; the DNA served to infer D and trimming. Of 300,000 to 350,000 clones listed, 87% are singletons. The germline V gene has CDR1 SQVTM and CDR2 ANQGSEA. The CDR3 has 15 amino acids. V dropped 7 bases and J dropped 4; count of bases not matched to a gene: 12. The sequence derives from a man aged 18 to 30 with active or convalescent COVID-19. The sample was peripheral blood. The gene calls are TRBV29-1 and TRBJ2-7, with 11 bases lining up with TRBD2. CDR3 DNA sequence: TGCAGCGCCCTAAAACTAGCGGGAGTGTTGTACGAGCAGTACTTC. This sequence encodes CSALKLAGVLYEQYF.